The subject of this entry is one T cell receptor (beta chain). Its antigen is still unknown. This sample was included in a study of OX40 agonist ivuxolimab in advanced cancers. Findings and caveats of the study: Among expanded peripheral T cells, antigen specificity went undetermined. There were, on average, more expanded clones in CD8+ T cells than in CD4+.

The CDR3 extends over 17 amino acids. Germline V CDR1 and CDR2: ENHRY, SYGVKD. Trimming removed 6 bases from V and 4 bases from J; junction bases left unmatched: 11. Assay used: immunoSEQ multiplex PCR; TCRdb lists only in-frame clones, some missing. The sample gives 98,000 or so clones, roughly 89% of which show up once; under 0.4% is in the top ten. This specimen consisted of CD4+ or CD8+ T cells sorted from blood, obtained in a trial of the OX40 agonist ivuxolimab. This sequence originates from an adult with an advanced solid tumor such as melanoma, head and neck, liver or kidney cancer. This chain joins TRBV10-3 and TRBJ2-2; 10 nucleotides agree with TRBD1. CDR3 loop: CAISSVAGQGSTGELFF. The CDR3, as DNA: TGTGCCATCAGCTCCGTGGCGGGACAGGGGTCCACCGGGGAGCTGTTTTTT.